These 20 T cell receptor beta chains originate from one sample sequenced in a study of somatic mutations in cytotoxic T cells in rheumatoid arthritis. Libraries were prepared by immunoSEQ multiplex PCR; TCRdb keeps only in-frame clonotypes and omits some of them. Here the sample spans roughly 20,000 clones, under 85% being singletons. The sample consisted of CD8+ T cells sorted from blood. All receptors derive from an adult with rheumatoid arthritis.

The chain uses TRBV11-2 and TRBJ1-1; D remains unclear. CDR3 length: 12 amino acids. Germline V gene sequence: CDR1 SGHAT, CDR2 FQNNGV. V lost 5 bases and J 6 bases, leaving 10 bases between the germline ends. CDR3 region: CASSPVRAEAFF. Written as DNA, the CDR3 is TGTGCCAGCAGCCCAGTGAGGGCTGAAGCTTTCTTT.

This clone showed up just once. This rearrangement joins TRBV6-1 to TRBJ1-2, with D unclear. CDR1 and CDR2 (germline): MNHNS, SASEGT. CDR3 length: 14 amino acids. Trimming cost V 10 bases and J 0 bases, with 15 bases left between them. This chain's CDR3 is CATQMDRANYGYTF. The CDR3 region has the DNA TGTGCCACCCAGATGGACCGGGCTAACTATGGCTACACCTTC.

The chain is built from TRBV7-9 and TRBJ1-4; 7 bases line up with TRBD1. Germline-derived CDR1 and CDR2 are SEHNR and FQNEAQ (reference sequence). The CDR3 length is 15 residues. V shed 3 bases and J 2 bases; nucleotides not matched to a gene: 3. The CDR3 here is CASSFRGTTNEKLFF. The CDR3 DNA follows: TGTGCCAGCAGCTTCAGGGGGACGACTAATGAAAAACTGTTTTTT. Based on the CDR3 plus reference TRBV7-9 and TRBJ1-4, the full variable domain is DTGVSQNPRHKITKRGQNVTFRCDPISEHNRLYWYRQTLGQGPEFLTYFQNEAQLEKSRLLSDRFSAERPKGSFSTLEIQRTEQGDSAMYLCASSFRGTTNEKLFFGSGTQLSVL.

The chain has TRBV13 and TRBJ1-1; 8 bases are shared with TRBD1. The CDR3 is 16 residues long. Trimming took 5 bases from V and 5 from J; bases not matched to a gene: 13. The germline gives CDR1 PRHDT, CDR2 FYEKMQ (reference sequence). CDR3 nucleotides: TGTGCCAGCAGCCAGGACAGGGAATGGAGTAAGACTGAAGCTTTCTTT. Its translation is CASSQDREWSKTEAFF.

This clone has more than one count but fewer than ten. The chain employs TRBV30 and TRBJ2-7, with a tentative D call TRBD2 (6 bases). The CDR3 has 13 residues. The ends were cut back, 2 bases at V and 7 bases at J, with 15 bases in the middle. From germline, CDR1 is GTSNPN and CDR2 SVGIG (reference sequence). CDR3 DNA sequence: TGTGCCTGGAGTTACGGCTCCGGAGGGGAGCAGTACTTC. Amino acid sequence: CAWSYGSGGEQYF.

This chain connects TRBV5-6 to TRBJ2-2; no firm D call. Germline assignment: CDR1 SGHDT and CDR2 YYEEEE. V was cut by 1 base and J by 10 bases, with 8 bases left in between. This CDR3 spans 12 amino acids. CDR3 in DNA: TGTGCCAGCAGCTTGATCTCCGAGGAGCTGTTTTTT. Amino acid sequence: CASSLISEELFF.

Regarding this clone: In the same sample, other DNA sequences code for this CDR3. The rearrangement links TRBV5-6 to TRBJ2-1, with a possible D match to TRBD2 (6 bases). V lost 4 bases, J lost 3 bases, and 14 bases lay in between. Looked up from germline, CDR1 is SGHDT and CDR2 is YYEEEE. The CDR3 is 15 residues long. The CDR3, as DNA: TGTGCCAGCAGCGCGAGCGGTAGCGGCTACAATGAGCAGTTCTTC. Its protein product is CASSASGSGYNEQFF.

V is TRBV30 and J is TRBJ2-3, with TRBD2 matching over 11 bases. J gave up 6 bases and V 1 base, and 6 bases lay outside the gene matches. CDR3 length: 15 amino acids. Germline loops: CDR1 GTSNPN, CDR2 SVGIG (reference sequence). The CDR3 sequence is CAWSGLAGFRDTQYF. CDR3 in DNA: TGTGCCTGGAGTGGACTAGCGGGATTTAGGGATACGCAGTATTTT. The full variable domain, its missing parts supplied by reference TRBV30 and TRBJ2-3, is SQTIHQWPATLVQPVGSPLSLECTVEGTSNPNLYWYRQAAGRGLQLLFYSVGIGQISSEVPQNLSASRPQDRQFILSSKKLLLSDSGFYLCAWSGLAGFRDTQYFGPGTRLTVL.

The chain joins TRBV5-1 to TRBJ2-3, with D possibly TRBD2 on 5 matching bases. Looked up from germline, CDR1 is SGHRS and CDR2 is YFSETQ. This CDR3 contains 16 residues. Deletions cut 4 bases from V and 4 bases from J, with 19 bases between. The CDR3 spells CASSPQLVPSADTQYF. DNA for the CDR3: TGCGCCAGCAGCCCACAACTAGTACCGAGCGCAGATACGCAGTATTTT.

Written as DNA, the CDR3 is TGTGCCAGCAGTGGGGTTTTGGCGGCTCCATTTGAGCAGTTCTTC. It translates to CASSGVLAAPFEQFF. The V call is TRBV25-1, the J call TRBJ2-1; D is uncertain. CDR3 length: 15 residues. V dropped 4 bases and J dropped 9 bases, with 19 bases sitting between them. CDR1 is MGHDK and CDR2 is SYGVNS in the germline V gene.

The genes are TRBV18 and TRBJ2-3; 8 bases align to TRBD2. The junction had 9 bases not matched to a gene; V was cut back by 4 bases and J by 0 bases. The CDR3 is made up of 17 amino acids. Germline CDR1 and CDR2: KGHSH and LQKENI. CDR3 nucleotide sequence: TGTGCCAGCTCACGGACCGGGACTAGTTGGAGCACAGATACGCAGTATTTT. Residues: CASSRTGTSWSTDTQYF.

The rearrangement joins TRBV19 to TRBJ1-1, with D unresolved. The CDR3 sequence is 14 residues long. V was shortened by 3 bases and J by 0 bases, with 8 bases between the two germline ends. Germline-derived CDR1 and CDR2 are LNHDA and SQIVND (reference sequence). The CDR3 reads CASSIGQLNTEAFF. CDR3 nucleotides: TGTGCCAGTAGTATCGGCCAGCTGAACACTGAAGCTTTCTTT.

This sequence joins TRBV11-2 and TRBJ2-1; 8 nucleotides align to TRBD2. In germline, CDR1 is SGHAT, CDR2 FQNNGV. The CDR3 runs to 14 residues. J lost 8 bases, V lost 5 bases, and 8 bases had no gene match. The DNA of the CDR3 is TGTGCCAGCAGCCACGGGACTAGAAGCTATGAGCAGTTCTTC. As protein: CASSHGTRSYEQFF.

The rearrangement links TRBV20-1 to TRBJ2-5; possibly TRBD2 for D (6 bases). The CDR3 consists of 11 residues. Trimming shortened V by 8 bases and J by 4 bases, and 11 bases separated the two germline ends. CDR1 DFQATT and CDR2 SNEGSKA come from the germline V gene (reference sequence). In DNA, the CDR3 is TGCAGTCACCCGGAGGGAGAGACCCAGTACTTC. Protein: CSHPEGETQYF.

The V gene is TRBV9, the J gene TRBJ2-2, with 7 bases fitting TRBD2. The CDR3 has 18 amino acids. Germline values: CDR1 SGDLS, CDR2 YYNGEE. Trimming cost V 2 bases and J 1 base; bases outside gene matches: 11. In nucleotides, the CDR3 is TGTGCCAGCAGCGTCAGCCCCCAACTAGCGAAGAACACCGGGGAGCTGTTTTTT. This gives the protein CASSVSPQLAKNTGELFF.

This clone turned up a few times. The rearrangement links TRBV27 to TRBJ2-7; 7 bases fit TRBD1. Per germline, CDR1 MNHEY and CDR2 SMNVEV (reference sequence). J gave up 5 bases and V 5 bases, and 6 bases lay outside the gene matches. The CDR3 length is 13 residues. The CDR3 reads CASSPTGADEQYV. CDR3 bases: TGTGCCAGCAGTCCCACAGGGGCAGACGAGCAGTACGTC.

The chain links TRBV4-3 to TRBJ2-1; D unresolved. The V end lost 1 base, the J end lost 5 bases, and 3 bases lay between the germline ends. This CDR3 spans 12 amino acids. Germline values: CDR1 LGHNA, CDR2 YSLEER. Written as DNA, the CDR3 is TGCGCCAGCAGCCAAGGAAACAATGAGCAGTTCTTC. Translating it yields CASSQGNNEQFF.

In this sample, this clone turned up once. CDR3 amino acids: CASSLGTGLAGYGYTF. The CDR3 nucleotides read TGTGCCAGCAGCTTGGGAACTGGACTGGCGGGCTATGGCTACACCTTC. The chain employs TRBV5-6 and TRBJ1-2; D gene unclear. The CDR3 length is 16 residues. Germline V gene data show CDR1 as SGHDT and CDR2 as YYEEEE. V lost 0 bases to trimming and J lost 4 bases, with 16 bases between them.

The rearrangement joins TRBV28 to TRBJ2-2, with TRBD2 matching 8 bases. This CDR3 spans 15 amino acids. The germline V gene has CDR1 MDHEN and CDR2 SYDVKM. V lost 2 bases to trimming and J lost 8 bases; unmatched junction nucleotides: 7. The CDR3 is CASSLVRGGLGELFF. The CDR3 nucleotides read TGTGCCAGCAGTTTAGTCCGGGGGGGCCTGGGGGAGCTGTTTTTT.

The V call is TRBV4-2, the J call TRBJ1-1, with no clear D. Trimming pared 0 bases from V and 5 bases from J, leaving 10 bases between. Germline values: CDR1 LGHNA, CDR2 YNFKEQ. This CDR3 contains 14 residues. The CDR3 DNA follows: TGTGCCAGCAGCCAAGATCTGGGAAGGACTGAAGCTTTCTTT. Translation: CASSQDLGRTEAFF.